The present entry profiles one TCR beta chain with its context. Its antigen is undetermined. The CDR3 runs to 16 residues. Germline values: CDR1 SGHRS, CDR2 YFSETQ. V dropped 1 base and J dropped 2; count of bases not matched to a gene: 6. This specimen belongs to a study of CD8 T cells in ankylosing spondylitis. Study results and caveats: CD8+ by phenotype, disease-linked clones were relatively rare in peripheral blood. Within ankylosing spondylitis blood, a TCR beta motif made up of eight or nine highly homologous variants appeared to be characteristic.

Quantitative 5'-RACE with molecular barcodes was used to make the TCR beta libraries. Using its own MiXCR run on the 5' RACE reads, TCRdb lists one record per CDR3 protein. The profile shows hundreds of thousands of distinct CDR3 sequences, approximately 12% of them singletons. This receptor was taken from a male donor with ankylosing spondylitis. This chain links TRBV5-1 with TRBJ2-3, with 8 bases fitting TRBD2. Sequencing was carried out using blood, either unsorted or a sorted T cell fraction (not recorded which). CDR3 protein: CASSLSPAGATDTQYF. CDR3 DNA sequence: TGCGCCAGCAGCTTGTCACCAGCGGGAGCCACAGATACGCAGTATTTT.